This TCR beta chain was captured by sequencing in a study of CD8 T cells in ankylosing spondylitis. Study-level results: A TCR beta motif of 7 to 9 highly homologous variants seemed to mark ankylosing spondylitis blood. Peripheral blood samples showed relatively rare disease-linked clones, and these clones were CD8+.

Unmatched junction bases numbered 11, after V lost 5 bases and J lost 5 bases. The CDR3 covers 14 residues. CDR1 and CDR2 from the germline V gene are DFQATT and SNEGSKA (reference sequence). Each CDR3 protein is one row after TCRdb ran MiXCR on the 5' RACE reads. There are just under 550,000 distinct CDR3 sequences in the sample; approximately 12% occur only once, and over 6.5% lies in the top ten. This clonotype was observed a handful of times. Its antigen remains unknown. This clonotype was obtained from a male donor with ankylosing spondylitis. This sequence joins TRBV20-1 and TRBJ1-1; 7 bases line up with TRBD1. Sequenced sample: blood, either unsorted or a sorted T cell fraction (not recorded which). CDR3 nucleotide sequence: TGCAGTGCTCCAACATGGAGGGGGCCTACTGAAGCTTTCTTT. It is translated as CSAPTWRGPTEAFF.